This T cell receptor (beta chain) was sequenced for a study of blood T cell repertoires in COVID-19. At the level of the study: Collection of acute and convalescent COVID-19 samples took place in the United States, Italy and Spain. In each case, the material was cDNA or gDNA derived from T cells, B-cell-depleted T cells, or PBMCs.

This CDR3 region has 14 residues. The V gene lost 4 bases and the J gene lost 6 bases, with 16 bases spanning the gap. Germline V gives CDR1 SGHNT, CDR2 YENEEA. Original methodology: Amplified reference gene primers provided the basis for estimating nucleated cell counts. Assay used: immunoSEQ multiplex PCR; TCRdb lists only in-frame clones, some missing. That table is the source of V, J and clone size, and D and trimming were worked out from the DNA. The table includes 150,000 to 200,000 clones, around 87% detected once. This TCR came from a man aged 18 to 29 with active or convalescent COVID-19. The specimen sequenced was peripheral blood. The chain is built from TRBV11-3 and TRBJ2-7; TRBD2 is a possible D gene (6 bases). CDR3 nucleotides: TGTGCCAGCAGCTACGCCCCGGAGGGGCTCGAGCAGTACTTC. Translating it yields CASSYAPEGLEQYF.